The 29 T cell receptor beta chains below come from one sample, sequenced in a study of blood T cell repertoires in COVID-19. Libraries were prepared by immunoSEQ multiplex PCR; TCRdb keeps only in-frame clonotypes and omits some of them. The table includes approximately 100,000 clones, under 85% detected once. The sample taken for sequencing was peripheral blood. These receptors were collected from a man between 65 and 79 years old with acute or convalescent COVID-19.

V and J are TRBV6-2 or TRBV6-3 and TRBJ2-3; TRBD2 agrees at 10 bases. Germline V gene data show CDR1 as MNHEY and CDR2 as SVGEGT. This CDR3 is 14 amino acids long. V was clipped by 0 bases and J by 14 bases; unmatched bases: 8. CDR3 region: CASSYSSLAGVSYF. In DNA, the CDR3 is TGTGCCAGCAGTTACTCGAGCCTAGCGGGAGTCTCGTATTTT.

This clone was picked up a small number of times. The chain has TRBV7-8 and TRBJ2-7, with 10 bases fitting TRBD1. CDR1 and CDR2 from the germline V gene are SGHVS and FQNEAQ. The CDR3 length is 15 residues. The J segment lost 4 bases and the V segment lost 3 bases, leaving 6 bases of the junction unmatched. CDR3 nucleotides: TGTGCCAGCAGCTTCCGACAGGGGGCATTGTACGAGCAGTACTTC. This gives the protein CASSFRQGALYEQYF.

The chain is built from TRBV7-8 and TRBJ1-5, with 7 bases lining up with TRBD1. Germline V gives CDR1 SGHVS, CDR2 FQNEAQ. Losses at the gene ends were 1 base for V and 7 bases for J; bases not matched to a gene: 4. This CDR3 is built from 14 residues. This CDR3 reads CASSLGTGKQPQHF. DNA of the CDR3: TGTGCCAGCAGCTTAGGGACAGGTAAACAGCCCCAGCATTTT.

The chain joins TRBV7-2 to TRBJ2-3, with TRBD2 identical over 11 bases. CDR3 length: 17 amino acids. The junction had 8 bases not matched to a gene; V was cut back by 1 base and J by 5 bases. Looked up from germline, CDR1 is SGHTA and CDR2 is FQGNSA. The CDR3 protein is CASSLGVAGGVIDTQYF. CDR3 in DNA: TGTGCCAGCAGCTTAGGAGTAGCGGGAGGGGTAATAGATACGCAGTATTTT.

This clone came up once. The chain couples TRBV18 to TRBJ2-7; 9 nucleotides agree with TRBD1. The CDR3 runs to 14 residues. CDR1 and CDR2 (germline): KGHSH, LQKENI. The trim removed 5 bases at V and 4 bases at J, leaving 6 bases unmatched. The chain's CDR3 is CASSRGQGVYEQYF. CDR3 nucleotide sequence: TGTGCCAGCTCAAGGGGACAGGGTGTTTACGAGCAGTACTTC.

This chain connects TRBV11-2 to TRBJ1-1, with D uncertain. The CDR3 consists of 14 residues. Trimming removed 0 bases at V and 0 bases at J, with 5 bases between. CDR1 is SGHAT, CDR2 FQNNGV, per germline. In DNA, the CDR3 is TGTGCCAGCAGCTTAGAACGGTTGAACACTGAAGCTTTCTTT. It codes for CASSLERLNTEAFF.

The chain carries TRBV29-1 and TRBJ2-5, with 11 bases identical to TRBD1. J gave up 5 bases and V 4 bases, and 3 bases lay outside the gene matches. CDR3 length: 13 residues. CDR1 and CDR2 (germline): SQVTM, ANQGSEA. DNA for the CDR3: TGCAGCGTTGCCGGACAGGGGGCGGAGACCCAGTACTTC. Translating it yields CSVAGQGAETQYF. Supplemented by reference TRBV29-1 and TRBJ2-5, the full variable domain reads SAVISQKPSRDICQRGTSLTIQCQVDSQVTMMFWYRQQPGQSLTLIATANQGSEATYESGFVIDKFPISRPNLTFSTLTVSNMSPEDSSIYLCSVAGQGAETQYFGPGTRLLVL.

J is TRBJ1-5 and V is TRBV21-1. TRBV21-1 is an annotated pseudogene. This CDR3 is built from 15 residues. CDR3 nucleotides: TGTGCCAGCAGCAAAAGGAGGGTCCGCAATCAGCCCCAGCATTTT. Amino acids: CASSKRRVRNQPQHF.

The gene calls are TRBV19 and TRBJ1-2; no firm D call. V was cut by 8 bases and J by 3 bases, with 10 bases left in between. Looked up from germline, CDR1 is LNHDA and CDR2 is SQIVND (reference sequence). CDR3 length equals 12 residues. The CDR3 loop reads CASLGAYYGYTF. CDR3 DNA sequence: TGTGCCAGTCTCGGAGCGTACTATGGCTACACCTTC.

The chain's CDR3 is CASSVAGTGGGYGYTF. CDR3 coding DNA: TGTGCCAGCAGCGTAGCGGGGACAGGGGGCGGGTATGGCTACACCTTC. J is TRBJ1-2 and V is TRBV9, with 12 bases that match TRBD1. V lost 0 bases and J lost 5; bases outside the gene matches: 5. Germline assignment: CDR1 SGDLS and CDR2 YYNGEE. The length of the CDR3 is 16 residues.

This clone showed up just once. CDR3 sequence: CASSSRAQGQNTEAFF. CDR3 DNA sequence: TGTGCCAGCAGCTCCCGAGCTCAGGGTCAGAACACTGAAGCTTTCTTT. The rearrangement uses TRBV7-9 and TRBJ1-1, with a tentative D call TRBD1 (5 bases). CDR3 length: 16 residues. The germline V and J ends were trimmed by 4 bases and 1 base, with 16 bases remaining between them. Germline-derived CDR1 and CDR2 are SEHNR and FQNEAQ (reference sequence).

This clone was observed once. The rearrangement joins TRBV15 to TRBJ2-5; D is ambiguous. Per the germline V gene, CDR1 is LNHNV and CDR2 is YYDKDF (reference sequence). Trimming cost V 0 bases and J 4 bases, with 9 bases left between them. The CDR3 runs 14 residues. The CDR3 reads CATSRDLVAETQYF. The CDR3 DNA sequence: TGTGCCACCAGCAGAGATCTGGTGGCAGAGACCCAGTACTTC.

This chain uses TRBV29-1 with TRBJ2-7; D unresolved. Germline V gene lookup returns CDR1 SQVTM and CDR2 ANQGSEA. V lost 5 bases to trimming and J lost 4 bases, with 18 bases between them. The CDR3 is 14 residues long. DNA for the CDR3: TGCAGCGTTCGAAGGCAGAGGAACGGATACGAGCAGTACTTC. Protein product: CSVRRQRNGYEQYF.

The rearrangement joins TRBV7-2 to TRBJ1-2; 7 bases line up with TRBD1. Germline V CDR1 and CDR2: SGHTA, FQGNSA. The CDR3 runs 16 residues. With V trimmed by 1 base and J by 6 bases, 11 bases remained unmatched. CDR3 residues: CASSLDPTGQWDGYTF. Here the CDR3 DNA reads TGTGCCAGCAGCTTAGACCCGACAGGGCAATGGGATGGCTACACCTTC.

This sequence joins TRBV30 and TRBJ1-5; TRBD1 matches 9 bases. From germline, CDR1 is GTSNPN and CDR2 SVGIG (reference sequence). Unmatched junction bases numbered 6, after V lost 3 bases and J lost 3 bases. CDR3 length: 15 amino acids. CDR3 amino acids: CAWSAGTGNNQPQHF. The CDR3 bases are TGTGCCTGGAGCGCCGGGACAGGGAACAATCAGCCCCAGCATTTT.

Only one count was recorded for this clone. V is TRBV9 and J is TRBJ2-3, with TRBD2 identical over 8 bases. CDR1 SGDLS and CDR2 YYNGEE come from the germline V gene. The CDR3 covers 14 residues. V was pared by 7 bases and J by 6 bases, with 10 bases of the junction left unmatched. CDR3 residues: CASALSAGDDTQYF. CDR3 DNA sequence: TGTGCCAGCGCCCTCTCAGCGGGAGACGATACGCAGTATTTT. The entire variable domain, with the rest obtained from reference TRBV9 and TRBJ2-3, is as follows: DSGVTQTPKHLITATGQRVTLRCSPRSGDLSVYWYQQSLDQGLQFLIQYYNGEERAKGNILERFSAQQFPDLHSELNLSSLELGDSALYFCASALSAGDDTQYFGPGTRLTVL.

This clone was seen only once. The chain uses TRBV6-1 and TRBJ1-5; 8 nucleotides match TRBD1. Germline CDR1 reads MNHNS; CDR2 reads SASEGT. This CDR3 has 17 amino acids. J was trimmed by 2 bases and V by 3 bases; bases with no gene match: 9. The CDR3 coding sequence is TGTGCCAGCAGTGAGCCCCGGACAGGGAATGGCAATCAGCCCCAGCATTTT. This encodes CASSEPRTGNGNQPQHF.

The rearrangement joins TRBV4-2 to TRBJ1-2; the D gene is possibly TRBD1 (6 bases). Trimming removed 0 bases at V and 8 bases at J, with 19 bases between. The germline V gene encodes CDR1 LGHNA and CDR2 YNFKEQ. The CDR3 has 16 amino acids. The CDR3 DNA follows: TGTGCCAGCAGCCAAGAAGCCGACAGGTCTGGAGGAGGCTACACCTTC. Amino acids: CASSQEADRSGGGYTF.

The rearrangement joins TRBV28 to TRBJ2-7, with 9 bases matching TRBD2. The germline gives CDR1 MDHEN, CDR2 SYDVKM. Trimming at V came to 6 bases and at J to 3 bases, leaving 12 bases not matched to a gene. The CDR3 extends over 16 amino acids. In nucleotides, the CDR3 is TGTGCCAGCAGCTTAAACGGACTAGCGCGCGGCTACGAGCAGTACTTC. Encoded protein: CASSLNGLARGYEQYF. The variable domain in full, completed from reference TRBV28 and TRBJ2-7, reads DVKVTQSSRYLVKRTGEKVFLECVQDMDHENMFWYRQDPGLGLRLIYFSYDVKMKEKGDIPEGYSVSREKKERFSLILESASTNQTSMYLCASSLNGLARGYEQYFGPGTRLTVT.

The chain joins TRBV6-5 to TRBJ1-2, with D perhaps TRBD1 (6 bases). CDR1 is MNHEY and CDR2 is SVGAGI in the germline V gene. The CDR3 is 13 amino acids. Trimming removed 9 bases from V and 8 bases from J, with 19 bases in between. The CDR3 region has the DNA TGTGCCAGTGGGGCAGGGGTTTCATGGGGCTACACCTTC. This codes for CASGAGVSWGYTF.

The chain couples TRBV7-6 to TRBJ2-2; D is unclear. Deletions cut 3 bases from V and 7 bases from J, with 6 bases between. This CDR3 spans 12 amino acids. Germline loops: CDR1 SGHVS, CDR2 FNYEAQ. CDR3 residues: CASSFVGGELFF. In DNA form, the CDR3 reads TGTGCCAGCAGCTTTGTCGGCGGGGAGCTGTTTTTT.

V and J are TRBV7-2 and TRBJ1-6, with TRBD1 matching over 7 bases. This CDR3 comprises 14 residues. The germline V gene has CDR1 SGHTA and CDR2 FQGNSA. V gave up 1 base and J gave up 8 bases; unmatched junction bases: 2. CDR3 sequence reads: CASSLVGGDSPLHF. The DNA of the CDR3 is TGTGCCAGCAGCTTAGTAGGGGGCGATTCACCCCTCCACTTT.

The V and J genes are TRBV4-2 and TRBJ1-2; 9 bases match TRBD1. The trim removed 0 bases at V and 4 bases at J, leaving 9 bases unmatched. This CDR3 is built from 17 residues. Germline V CDR1 and CDR2: LGHNA, YNFKEQ. Here the CDR3 DNA reads TGTGCCAGCAGCCAAGATTTCGGGACAGGGTTTACCTATGGCTACACCTTC. This codes for CASSQDFGTGFTYGYTF.

The chain uses TRBV2 and TRBJ2-5; 9 nucleotides line up with TRBD2. Germline CDR1 SNHLY, CDR2 FYNNEI. The J segment lost 5 bases and the V segment lost 6 bases, leaving 10 bases of the junction unmatched. The CDR3 is made up of 15 amino acids. The CDR3 DNA sequence: TGTGCCAGCAGCCGAGACAGGAGCGGGGGGGAGACCCAGTACTTC. Translation: CASSRDRSGGETQYF.

This clone showed up just once. The chain links TRBV7-8 to TRBJ1-2, with D hard to call. Trimming took off 0 bases at V and 7 bases at J, with 9 bases between the two ends. Germline V gene lookup returns CDR1 SGHVS and CDR2 FQNEAQ. The CDR3 covers 13 residues. DNA of the CDR3: TGTGCCAGCAGCTTAGCAGGCTCGGGTGGCTACACCTTC. Residues: CASSLAGSGGYTF.

The chain links TRBV7-2 to TRBJ2-7; TRBD1 matches at 11 bases. The CDR3 spans 13 residues. With 5 bases clipped from V and 6 bases from J, the junction kept 3 bases outside the gene matches. Germline CDR1 reads SGHTA; CDR2 reads FQGNSA. This CDR3 reads CASSTDRGREQYF. In DNA, the CDR3 is TGTGCCAGCAGCACGGACAGGGGGCGCGAGCAGTACTTC.

This clone was detected only a few times. This chain uses TRBV11-2 with TRBJ2-3; TRBD2 is a possible D gene (6 bases). V was shortened by 5 bases and J by 6 bases, with 9 bases between the two germline ends. The CDR3 loop spans 12 amino acids. In germline, CDR1 is SGHAT, CDR2 FQNNGV. The CDR3 nucleotides read TGTGCCAGCAGCCCGGAGGGGGATACGCAGTATTTT. As protein: CASSPEGDTQYF.

This chain uses TRBV7-9 with TRBJ2-5; TRBD2 matches 7 bases. The V gene end was trimmed by 5 bases and the J gene end by 5 bases; junction bases not matched to a gene: 5. Germline assignment: CDR1 SEHNR and CDR2 FQNEAQ (reference sequence). The CDR3 is made up of 13 amino acids. The CDR3 is CASSQAGGETQYF. The CDR3 DNA sequence: TGTGCCAGCAGCCAGGCCGGGGGGGAGACCCAGTACTTC.

With regard to this clone: Its ends do not fully match the called genes, so a read error is possible. The chain couples TRBV7-2 to TRBJ2-5, with 7 bases matching TRBD2. Looked up from germline, CDR1 is SGHTA and CDR2 is FQGNSA. This CDR3 has 13 amino acids. The CDR3 loop is CASSLAAQETQYF. Written as DNA, the CDR3 is TGTGCCAGCAGCCTAGCGGCTCAAGAGACCCAGTACTTC.